This T cell receptor (beta chain) comes out of a study of cytomegalovirus exposure and HLA in healthy donors. Regarding the study as a whole: Among TCR sequences, most were rare, though some public TCRs appeared in many donors. According to the study, 160 or so TCR beta chains were cytomegalovirus-associated.

A note on this clone: Its antigen is currently unknown.

Germline loops: CDR1 MDHEN, CDR2 SYDVKM. The CDR3 spans 11 residues. Deletions cut 8 bases from V and 0 bases from J, with 4 bases between. These donors were members of the roughly 110-subject validation cohort, a group separate from the approximately 700-subject first cohort. Sequencing was performed with immunoSEQ multiplex PCR; in TCRdb, only in-frame clones are kept and a portion is missing. The sample carries 100,000 to 150,000 clones, 94% recorded once. The receptor was derived from a young woman in good health and CMV-seronegative. Sequencing was performed on PBMCs. This chain connects TRBV28 to TRBJ1-1; D remains ambiguous. CDR3 sequence (DNA): TGTGCCAGCCTAGTGAACACTGAAGCTTTCTTT. Protein product: CASLVNTEAFF.